The source of this T cell receptor (beta chain) is a study of shared clonotypes between healthy human individuals. Deep-level settings were used for running the assay. Profiling relied on immunoSEQ multiplex PCR, and the TCRdb table lists in-frame clones only, not all of them. The sample includes around 2.1 million clones, about 92% of them seen just once. Notes on this clone: Its antigen is unidentified.

Study-wide points: All-four-donor shared clonotypes had higher generation probabilities than non-shared clonotypes did. Some naive CD4 clonotypes, 5% to 5.5%, turned up in common across several donors.

The V gene lost 6 bases and the J gene lost 0 bases, with 13 bases spanning the gap. CDR1 and CDR2 (germline): SGHRS, YFSETQ. CDR3 length: 14 amino acids. Naive CD8 populations comprised CD45RO-negative cells positively selected for CCR7, excluding terminally differentiated effector memory CD45RA+ cells. The sequence derives from a man younger than 35 in good health. Some clones in this sample may be carry-over from other donors' samples. The sequencing sample was made of naive CD8+ T cells from PBMCs. The chain links TRBV5-1 to TRBJ2-7; D may be TRBD2 (6 bases). CDR3 sequence (DNA): TGCGCCAGCAAGGAGGGGCGAACCTCCTACGAGCAGTACTTC. Protein: CASKEGRTSYEQYF.